Listed here are 17 T cell receptor beta chains from one sample, sequenced in a study of response to subunit inactivated influenza vaccine. TCRdb analysed the RT-PCR reads with MiXCR anew, one entry per CDR3 protein. Of some 540,000 distinct CDR3 sequences listed, 20% to 25% are singletons. The same sample was also used in a study of T cells expressing NK-cell markers. That paper notes: Libraries used 5'RACE template switching adding universal primer site and UMIs.

The sequencing used CD4+ T cells sorted from PBMCs, collected 11 to 12 days after vaccination. The receptors derive from a middle-aged man who received an inactivated influenza vaccine.

Remarks on this clonotype: One end of the junction fails to match germline, which may point to a read error. The V call is TRBV10-1, the J call TRBJ2-3; D not certain. The CDR3 has 15 amino acids. CDR1 is WNHNN, CDR2 SYGVQD, per germline (reference sequence). The CDR3 bases are TGCGCCAACAGTTTGCAGACGGCACCAACAGATACGCAGTATTTT. Translating gives CANSLQTAPTDTQYF.

This clonotype has just a few counts. This chain uses TRBV9 with TRBJ2-5; maybe TRBD1 (7 bases). V was trimmed by 2 bases and J by 5 bases, leaving 10 bases between them. The CDR3 contains 13 residues. Looked up from germline, CDR1 is SGDLS and CDR2 is YYNGEE. The CDR3 reads CASSVTGRETQYF. DNA for the CDR3: TGTGCCAGCAGCGTGACAGGGAGGGAGACCCAGTACTTC.

This clonotype was seen a few times. The V gene is TRBV7-9, the J gene TRBJ2-5; 8 bases match TRBD1. V gave up 3 bases and J gave up 5 bases; unmatched junction bases: 5. CDR3 size: 14 residues. The germline V gene encodes CDR1 SEHNR and CDR2 FQNEAQ (reference sequence). As DNA, the CDR3 is TGTGCCAGCAGCTTGGGACAGGCAAGCGAGACCCAGTACTTC. This sequence encodes CASSLGQASETQYF.

This chain uses TRBV20-1 with TRBJ2-1; possibly TRBD2 for D (5 bases). The CDR3 runs 14 residues. Germline V gives CDR1 DFQATT, CDR2 SNEGSKA (reference sequence). V was pared by 4 bases and J by 8 bases, with 18 bases between. This CDR3 is CSATDLRLAHEQFF. The CDR3 bases are TGCAGTGCTACAGATCTCAGGCTAGCCCATGAGCAGTTCTTC.

This clonotype was detected a few times. The V call is TRBV6-6, the J call TRBJ1-2, with 8 bases aligning to TRBD1. This CDR3 contains 13 residues. Germline V gene lookup returns CDR1 MNHNY and CDR2 SVGAGI (reference sequence). The ends lost 6 bases at V and 7 bases at J; junction bases unmatched: 7. CDR3 sequence reads: CASRRQGAGGYTF. As DNA, the CDR3 is TGTGCCAGCAGGCGCCAGGGGGCCGGTGGCTACACCTTC.

There are a few counts of this clonotype. The chain recombines TRBV18 with TRBJ1-1; tentatively, D is TRBD1 (6 bases). Trimming removed 1 base from V and 1 base from J, with 10 bases in between. The CDR3 sequence is 15 residues long. Germline V gene data show CDR1 as KGHSH and CDR2 as LQKENI. The CDR3 loop is CASSPQGRGNTEAFF. In nucleotides, the CDR3 is TGTGCCAGCTCACCACAGGGCAGGGGGAACACTGAAGCTTTCTTT.

The chain carries TRBV6-2 or TRBV6-3 and TRBJ2-7; D is possibly TRBD1 or TRBD2 (5 bases each). The germline gives CDR1 MNHEY, CDR2 SVGEGT. The CDR3 consists of 16 residues. V lost 6 bases and J lost 0, with 18 bases in between. CDR3 sequence (DNA): TGTGCCAGCAGCTCCCCTCCGGGACGGGGCTCCTACGAGCAGTACTTC. Its translation is CASSSPPGRGSYEQYF.

The DNA of the CDR3 is TGCAGTTATAAACAGGGAAACGAGCAGTACTTC. Amino acids: CSYKQGNEQYF. The gene calls are TRBV20-1 and TRBJ2-7; tentative D call: TRBD1 (6 bases). The CDR3 is 11 amino acids. CDR1 is DFQATT, CDR2 SNEGSKA, per germline (reference sequence). Trimming removed 8 bases from V and 5 bases from J, with 13 bases in between.

V is TRBV6-5 and J is TRBJ2-3; D unclear. The CDR3 covers 14 residues. CDR1 and CDR2 (germline): MNHEY, SVGAGI. V was clipped by 0 bases and J by 2 bases, with 6 bases between them. In nucleotides, the CDR3 is TGTGCCAGCAGTTACTCTAAGCTCACAGATACGCAGTATTTT. Amino acid sequence: CASSYSKLTDTQYF.

This clonotype was counted a few times. CDR3 coding DNA: TGTGCCAGCAGCAACTCCGGGACAGGGTCTGGAAACACCATATATTTT. Translated: CASSNSGTGSGNTIYF. The V and J genes are TRBV7-2 and TRBJ1-3; 9 nucleotides line up with TRBD1. Germline-derived CDR1 and CDR2 are SGHTA and FQGNSA. The CDR3 loop spans 16 amino acids. The J segment lost 1 base and the V segment lost 5 bases, leaving 6 bases of the junction unmatched.

The V call is TRBV5-6, the J call TRBJ1-1; no reliable D call. This CDR3 spans 13 amino acids. V was cut by 0 bases and J by 2 bases, with 5 bases left in between. Germline V gene data show CDR1 as SGHDT and CDR2 as YYEEEE. CDR3 in amino acids: CASSLEINTEAFF. CDR3 in DNA: TGTGCCAGCAGCTTGGAGATCAACACTGAAGCTTTCTTT. Together with reference TRBV5-6 and TRBJ1-1, the CDR3 gives the full variable domain: DAGVTQSPTHLIKTRGQQVTLRCSPKSGHDTVSWYQQALGQGPQFIFQYYEEEERQRGNFPDRFSGHQFPNYSSELNVNALLLGDSALYLCASSLEINTEAFFGQGTRLTVV.

This chain links TRBV24-1 with TRBJ1-4, with 8 nucleotides matching TRBD1. Germline CDR1 and CDR2: KGHDR and SFDVKD. V was clipped by 10 bases and J by 5 bases; unmatched bases: 8. CDR3 size: 14 residues. CDR3 nucleotide sequence: TGTGCCACGCAACAGGGGGTTGGCAATGAAAAACTGTTTTTT. Translated, it gives CATQQGVGNEKLFF.

The chain combines TRBV29-1 with TRBJ1-2; 7 bases fit TRBD1. CDR3 length: 15 residues. Germline V gene lookup returns CDR1 SQVTM and CDR2 ANQGSEA. V was clipped by 4 bases and J by 4 bases; unmatched bases: 12. CDR3 sequence: CSVVTHRGAGYGYTF. DNA of the CDR3: TGCAGCGTTGTGACTCACAGGGGAGCGGGCTATGGCTACACCTTC.

The chain has TRBV11-2 and TRBJ2-1, with a weak D call TRBD2 (5 bases). The CDR3 is made up of 19 amino acids. Trimming stripped 2 bases from V and 0 bases from J, with 20 bases between. CDR1 and CDR2 from the germline V gene are SGHAT and FQNNGV. The CDR3 nucleotides are TGTGCCAGCAGCTTACGGCGCGGGCTGGGTCGCGGCTCCTACAATGAGCAGTTCTTC. Translated: CASSLRRGLGRGSYNEQFF. The complete variable domain, with remaining parts taken from reference TRBV11-2 and TRBJ2-1, reads EAGVAQSPRYKIIEKRQSVAFWCNPISGHATLYWYQQILGQGPKLLIQFQNNGVVDDSQLPKDRFSAERLKGVDSTLKIQPAKLEDSAVYLCASSLRRGLGRGSYNEQFFGPGTRLTVL.

The chain has TRBV5-1 and TRBJ2-3, with 10 bases fitting TRBD1. This CDR3 comprises 13 residues. V shed 4 bases and J 6 bases; nucleotides not matched to a gene: 2. Germline V gene sequence: CDR1 SGHRS, CDR2 YFSETQ. The CDR3 nucleotides read TGCGCCAGCAGCGGGACAGGGGAGGATACGCAGTATTTT. It is translated as CASSGTGEDTQYF.

J is TRBJ2-1 and V is TRBV6-4; D unresolved. This CDR3 comprises 10 residues. The germline gives CDR1 MRHNA, CDR2 SNTAGT. The V and J ends lost 6 bases and 15 bases respectively, with 12 bases between them. CDR3 residues: CASSGFWAFF. The CDR3, as DNA: TGTGCCAGCAGCGGCTTTTGGGCGTTCTTC.

This clonotype was counted a few times. This chain joins TRBV5-1 and TRBJ2-3; 8 bases align to TRBD2. The germline V gene encodes CDR1 SGHRS and CDR2 YFSETQ. The length of the CDR3 is 14 residues. Unmatched junction bases numbered 1, after V lost 3 bases and J lost 1 base. This chain's CDR3 is CASSYSGGTDTQYF. CDR3 DNA: TGCGCCAGCAGCTATAGCGGGGGCACAGATACGCAGTATTTT.